A single sample gave rise to the 8 T cell receptor beta chains below, sequenced in a study of blood T cells in healthy people across ages. Then a second PCR, running roughly 7 to 11 cycles, was carried out with a sample-barcoded 5' primer and a J-beta primer mix. TCRdb called the 5' RACE reads again in MiXCR, with one record for every CDR3 protein. The data show roughly 800,000 distinct CDR3 sequences, more than 20% seen once. Separately, the same data were catalogued under a study of T cells of mothers and their children.

Source material: blood. The receptors stem from a boy younger than 18 in good health.

This clonotype has just a few counts. The chain combines TRBV7-2 with TRBJ1-6; D unresolved. The V and J ends lost 5 bases and 9 bases respectively, with 23 bases between them. Germline V gene sequence: CDR1 SGHTA, CDR2 FQGNSA. This CDR3 is 17 amino acids long. The CDR3 here is CASSSGIHKAWASPLHF. The CDR3 DNA sequence: TGTGCCAGCAGCAGCGGGATTCATAAAGCGTGGGCTTCACCCCTCCACTTT.

The chain links TRBV18 to TRBJ1-4; perhaps TRBD1 as D (5 bases). Germline values: CDR1 KGHSH, CDR2 LQKENI. Trimming removed 4 bases from V and 8 bases from J, with 8 bases in between. There are 12 residues in the CDR3. The CDR3 sequence is CASSLGEEKLFF. CDR3 DNA sequence: TGTGCCAGCTCACTAGGGGAGGAAAAACTGTTTTTT.

This chain joins TRBV29-1 and TRBJ2-3; D is possibly TRBD2 (6 bases). The V gene lost 0 bases and the J gene lost 1 base, with 14 bases spanning the gap. Germline CDR1 SQVTM, CDR2 ANQGSEA. The CDR3 extends over 16 amino acids. Here the CDR3 DNA reads TGCAGCGTTGAAGATAGTGTGTTAGCGGGCACAGATACGCAGTATTTT. This encodes CSVEDSVLAGTDTQYF.

This clonotype was seen more than once but under ten times. The chain carries TRBV2 and TRBJ2-5; D may match TRBD1 or TRBD2 (5 bases each). Trimming shortened V by 6 bases and J by 4 bases, and 15 bases separated the two germline ends. Germline loops: CDR1 SNHLY, CDR2 FYNNEI. The CDR3 consists of 14 residues. The CDR3 protein is CASRRVGAGETQYF. In DNA, the CDR3 is TGTGCCAGCAGACGGGTCGGGGCTGGAGAGACCCAGTACTTC.

This clonotype was observed a handful of times. The chain couples TRBV10-3 to TRBJ2-3; D perhaps matches TRBD1 (6 bases). The V end was cut by 6 bases, the J end by 2 bases, with 15 bases between. CDR1 is ENHRY and CDR2 is SYGVKD in the germline V gene. This CDR3 spans 15 amino acids. CDR3 bases: TGTGCCATCAGCCCAGAAGGACAGTTCACAGATACGCAGTATTTT. The encoded protein is CAISPEGQFTDTQYF.

J is TRBJ2-1 and V is TRBV25-1; 8 nucleotides align to TRBD1. Germline CDR1 is MGHDK and CDR2 is SYGVNS. The trim removed 10 bases at V and 6 bases at J, leaving 8 bases unmatched. CDR3 length: 13 amino acids. The CDR3: CATTAGQGNEQFF. In DNA form, the CDR3 reads TGTGCCACCACGGCCGGACAGGGCAATGAGCAGTTCTTC.

A few counts support this clonotype. The genes are TRBV7-9 and TRBJ2-1, with no clear D. Germline assignment: CDR1 SEHNR and CDR2 FQNEAQ (reference sequence). The CDR3 spans 13 residues. Trimming took 8 bases from V and 6 from J, leaving 14 bases between them. CDR3: CASCSALGNEQFF. CDR3 in DNA: TGTGCCAGCTGTTCGGCGCTGGGCAATGAGCAGTTCTTC.

This clonotype has just a few counts. The CDR3 sequence is CASSFETPSPGWSGNTIYF. The DNA of the CDR3 is TGTGCCAGCAGTTTCGAGACCCCCTCCCCTGGCTGGTCCGGAAACACCATATATTTT. V usage is TRBV28 and J usage is TRBJ1-3; no reliable D call. The germline V gene has CDR1 MDHEN and CDR2 SYDVKM. Trimming removed 3 bases from V and 4 bases from J, with 25 bases in between. CDR3 length: 19 amino acids.